Shown below are 23 T cell receptor beta chains from a single sample sequenced in a study of T cell responses to AZD1222 COVID-19 vaccine. Measured with immunoSEQ multiplex PCR; TCRdb has only the in-frame clones, and not every one. This table holds 120,000 or so clones, 70% to 90% found once. Sequencing used peripheral blood, obtained 28 days after the second AZD1222 dose. These TCRs come from an adult who received the AZD1222 COVID-19 vaccine.

The chain employs TRBV29-1 and TRBJ1-2; D might be TRBD1 (5 bases). The ends were cut back, 1 base at V and 4 bases at J, with 13 bases in the middle. This CDR3 comprises 14 residues. In germline, CDR1 is SQVTM, CDR2 ANQGSEA. The CDR3 sequence is CSVEGLGAPYGYTF. The CDR3, as DNA: TGCAGCGTTGAAGGACTCGGGGCGCCCTATGGCTACACCTTC. Combining the CDR3 with reference TRBV29-1 and TRBJ1-2 gives the whole variable domain SAVISQKPSRDICQRGTSLTIQCQVDSQVTMMFWYRQQPGQSLTLIATANQGSEATYESGFVIDKFPISRPNLTFSTLTVSNMSPEDSSIYLCSVEGLGAPYGYTFGSGTRLTVV.

The chain links TRBV7-8 to TRBJ2-7; D remains ambiguous. The CDR3 loop spans 13 amino acids. Looked up from germline, CDR1 is SGHVS and CDR2 is FQNEAQ. The V and J ends lost 7 bases and 0 bases respectively, with 10 bases between them. CDR3 sequence reads: CASNNPSSYEQYF. The CDR3 DNA sequence: TGTGCCAGCAACAATCCGAGCTCCTACGAGCAGTACTTC.

V and J are TRBV6-2 or TRBV6-3 and TRBJ1-2; 8 bases are shared with TRBD1. This CDR3 has 14 residues. V was clipped by 4 bases and J by 2 bases; unmatched bases: 3. The V gene's germline CDR1 is MNHEY and CDR2 SVGEGT. The CDR3 is CASSFRGRNYGYTF. In DNA form, the CDR3 reads TGTGCCAGCAGTTTCAGGGGGCGCAACTATGGCTACACCTTC.

The chain combines TRBV15 with TRBJ1-1; D ambiguous. The CDR3 totals 18 residues. Between the trimmed V and J ends, which lost 0 bases and 0 bases, there was a span of 17 bases. Germline CDR1 is LNHNV and CDR2 is YYDKDF (reference sequence). The CDR3 DNA reads TGTGCCACCAGCAGAGATCGGGCCCCATTATTCATGAACACTGAAGCTTTCTTT. Translated: CATSRDRAPLFMNTEAFF.

The CDR3 bases are TGTGCCAGCAGTTACTCCCGGGGCAAGGGCGATGAGCAGTTCTTC. The encoded protein is CASSYSRGKGDEQFF. V is TRBV6-5 and J is TRBJ2-1; TRBD1 or TRBD2 may be the D gene (5 bases each). The germline gives CDR1 MNHEY, CDR2 SVGAGI. The CDR3 runs 15 residues. V was trimmed by 0 bases and J by 8 bases, leaving 14 bases between them.

The chain couples TRBV5-6 to TRBJ2-5; perhaps D is TRBD1 or TRBD2 (6 bases each). This CDR3 region has 16 residues. Deletions cut 2 bases from V and 0 bases from J, with 14 bases between. Germline values: CDR1 SGHDT, CDR2 YYEEEE. The CDR3 nucleotides are TGTGCCAGCAGCTTTTCGGGGGCCCCGTACCAAGAGACCCAGTACTTC. This codes for CASSFSGAPYQETQYF.

The CDR3 bases are TGTGCCAGTAGTAGGAGCACGGGACAGGGGAATGAAAAACTGTTTTTT. Translating it yields CASSRSTGQGNEKLFF. This chain connects TRBV19 to TRBJ1-4; 10 bases line up with TRBD1. Germline CDR1 LNHDA, CDR2 SQIVND (reference sequence). After removal of 4 bases from V and 5 bases from J, the junction contained 7 bases not matched to a gene. The CDR3 is 16 amino acids.

The V and J genes are TRBV11-2 and TRBJ1-5; 7 positions match TRBD1. This CDR3 contains 15 residues. The V gene end was trimmed by 5 bases and the J gene end by 4 bases; junction bases not matched to a gene: 8. Looked up from germline, CDR1 is SGHAT and CDR2 is FQNNGV. The CDR3 nucleotides are TGTGCCAGCAGCCTACGGACAGGAGGGAATCAGCCCCAGCATTTT. Translating gives CASSLRTGGNQPQHF.

The chain links TRBV11-3 to TRBJ2-2; D tentatively reads TRBD1 or TRBD2 (5 bases each). Trimming cost V 6 bases and J 6 bases, with 17 bases left between them. Germline-derived CDR1 and CDR2 are SGHNT and YENEEA. The CDR3 covers 15 residues. This CDR3 is CASRSFRDASGELFF. The CDR3 DNA sequence: TGTGCCAGCAGATCCTTCCGGGACGCCTCCGGGGAGCTGTTTTTT. Filled out from reference TRBV11-3 and TRBJ2-2, the complete variable domain reads EAGVVQSPRYKIIEKKQPVAFWCNPISGHNTLYWYLQNLGQGPELLIRYENEEAVDDSQLPKDRFSAERLKGVDSTLKIQPAELGDSAVYLCASRSFRDASGELFFGEGSRLTVL.

The chain's CDR3 is CASSRGTHVKSNQPQHF. The DNA of the CDR3 is TGTGCCAGTAGTAGGGGGACACACGTGAAAAGCAATCAGCCCCAGCATTTT. The chain uses TRBV19 and TRBJ1-5; possible D gene TRBD1, 6 bases. This CDR3 has 17 residues. Per germline, CDR1 LNHDA and CDR2 SQIVND (reference sequence). V lost 4 bases, J lost 1 base, and 17 bases lay in between.

The V call is TRBV7-6, the J call TRBJ2-7; tentative D call: TRBD1 (7 bases). Trimming removed 1 base at V and 0 bases at J, with 13 bases between. The CDR3 length is 16 residues. Germline assignment: CDR1 SGHVS and CDR2 FNYEAQ. Here the CDR3 DNA reads TGTGCCAGCAGCTTAGGATGGGGGGACAGCTCCTACGAGCAGTACTTC. Translation gives CASSLGWGDSSYEQYF.

The V call is TRBV9, the J call TRBJ2-1, with 8 bases lining up with TRBD1. CDR1 is SGDLS, CDR2 YYNGEE, per germline. Trimming took 2 bases from V and 6 from J; bases not matched to a gene: 10. The CDR3 contains 16 residues. CDR3 bases: TGTGCCAGCAGCGTCCTACCGAGACAGGGGCTCAATGAGCAGTTCTTC. Translation: CASSVLPRQGLNEQFF.

The chain joins TRBV29-1 to TRBJ2-3; the match to TRBD2 covers 8 bases. The CDR3 totals 15 residues. CDR1 and CDR2 (germline): SQVTM, ANQGSEA. The trim removed 6 bases at V and 3 bases at J, leaving 11 bases unmatched. The DNA of the CDR3 is TGCAGCGTCCAAACGCGGGGGGTTTATACAGATACGCAGTATTTT. Protein: CSVQTRGVYTDTQYF.

The chain has TRBV27 and TRBJ2-1; 11 bases are shared with TRBD2. CDR1 MNHEY and CDR2 SMNVEV come from the germline V gene (reference sequence). Unmatched junction bases numbered 6, after V lost 5 bases and J lost 0 bases. CDR3 length: 17 residues. CDR3 protein: CASSTGLAGGSYNEQFF. CDR3 nucleotides: TGTGCCAGCAGTACCGGACTAGCGGGCGGCTCCTACAATGAGCAGTTCTTC.

The V and J genes are TRBV7-9 and TRBJ2-7; D is possibly TRBD2 (7 bases). The CDR3 contains 14 residues. V lost 6 bases and J 4 bases, leaving 16 bases between the germline ends. In germline, CDR1 is SEHNR, CDR2 FQNEAQ (reference sequence). Here the CDR3 reads CASSRGGAGYEQYF. DNA of the CDR3: TGTGCCAGCAGTAGGGGGGGCGCAGGGTACGAGCAGTACTTC.

The chain joins TRBV7-6 to TRBJ1-5; no reliable D call. Germline V gene sequence: CDR1 SGHVS, CDR2 FNYEAQ. The CDR3 extends over 16 amino acids. Trimming left V 1 base short and J 0 bases short, with 10 bases between. The DNA for the CDR3 is TGTGCCAGCAGCTTAGTTGCCCCTCCTAGCAATCAGCCCCAGCATTTT. Its protein is CASSLVAPPSNQPQHF.

This clone has only one observation. The chain couples TRBV11-2 to TRBJ2-1, with D possibly TRBD2 on 6 matching bases. The germline V gene has CDR1 SGHAT and CDR2 FQNNGV. The V gene lost 3 bases and the J gene lost 9 bases, with 15 bases spanning the gap. This CDR3 is 14 amino acids long. The CDR3 here is CASSFKGLSGEQFF. The CDR3 coding sequence is TGTGCCAGCAGCTTTAAGGGACTGAGTGGTGAGCAGTTCTTC.

The rearrangement links TRBV4-1 to TRBJ2-1; the match to TRBD2 covers 11 bases. This CDR3 has 15 residues. Trimming cost V 6 bases and J 6 bases; bases outside gene matches: 7. In germline, CDR1 is MGHRA, CDR2 YSYEKL. The CDR3 sequence: CASSTIAGGPNEQFF. The CDR3 nucleotides are TGCGCCAGCAGTACCATAGCGGGAGGGCCCAATGAGCAGTTCTTC.

The chain employs TRBV6-1 and TRBJ2-7; D is ambiguous. The germline gives CDR1 MNHNS, CDR2 SASEGT. V was pared by 6 bases and J by 3 bases, with 15 bases between. This CDR3 has 14 residues. The CDR3 sequence: CASSPRVDDYEQYF. CDR3 bases: TGTGCCAGCAGCCCCCGGGTCGATGACTACGAGCAGTACTTC.

This CDR3 is CASNRGGGDDEQYF. The CDR3 coding sequence is TGTGCCAGCAACCGGGGCGGGGGAGACGACGAGCAGTACTTC. V is TRBV9 and J is TRBJ2-7; 7 positions agree with TRBD2. Germline V gene sequence: CDR1 SGDLS, CDR2 YYNGEE. Trimming removed 6 bases from V and 5 bases from J; junction bases left unmatched: 11. The CDR3 is 14 amino acids.

The chain employs TRBV3-1 (or the pseudogene TRBV3-2) and TRBJ1-2, with 7 bases aligning to TRBD1. This CDR3 has 14 amino acids. J was trimmed by 7 bases and V by 0 bases; bases with no gene match: 5. Germline V lookup: CDR1 LGHDT, CDR2 YNNKEL (reference sequence). CDR3 DNA: TGTGCCAGCAGCCAAGAAGGGGGCTTGCTTGGCTACACCTTC. Its protein product is CASSQEGGLLGYTF.

The genes are TRBV11-2 and TRBJ1-3, with D uncertain. The germline V gene has CDR1 SGHAT and CDR2 FQNNGV. Trimming stripped 2 bases from V and 5 bases from J, with 4 bases between. CDR3 size: 12 residues. In DNA form, the CDR3 reads TGTGCCAGCAGCTTAAACAGAAACACCATATATTTT. It codes for CASSLNRNTIYF. The variable domain in full, with the rest retrieved from reference TRBV11-2 and TRBJ1-3, is EAGVAQSPRYKIIEKRQSVAFWCNPISGHATLYWYQQILGQGPKLLIQFQNNGVVDDSQLPKDRFSAERLKGVDSTLKIQPAKLEDSAVYLCASSLNRNTIYFGEGSWLTVV.

The CDR3 bases are TGTGCCAGCAGCTTTGGGACTAGCGGCAACACAGATACGCAGTATTTT. As protein: CASSFGTSGNTDTQYF. This chain connects TRBV7-3 to TRBJ2-3; TRBD2 aligns across 11 bases. This CDR3 contains 16 residues. V was pared by 3 bases and J by 2 bases, with 4 bases of the junction left unmatched. Germline V lookup: CDR1 SGHTA, CDR2 FQGTGA.